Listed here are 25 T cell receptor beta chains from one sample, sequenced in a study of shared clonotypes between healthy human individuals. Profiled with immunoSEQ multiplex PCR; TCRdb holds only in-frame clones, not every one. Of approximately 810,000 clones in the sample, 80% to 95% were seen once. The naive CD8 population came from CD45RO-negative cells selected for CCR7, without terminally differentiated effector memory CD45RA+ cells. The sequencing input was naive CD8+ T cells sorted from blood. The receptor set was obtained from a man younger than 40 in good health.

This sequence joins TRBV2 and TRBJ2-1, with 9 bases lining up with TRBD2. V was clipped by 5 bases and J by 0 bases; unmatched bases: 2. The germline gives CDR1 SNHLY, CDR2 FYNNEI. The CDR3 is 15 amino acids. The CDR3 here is CASSHSGGSYNEQFF. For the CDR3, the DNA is TGTGCCAGCAGTCATAGCGGGGGCTCCTACAATGAGCAGTTCTTC.

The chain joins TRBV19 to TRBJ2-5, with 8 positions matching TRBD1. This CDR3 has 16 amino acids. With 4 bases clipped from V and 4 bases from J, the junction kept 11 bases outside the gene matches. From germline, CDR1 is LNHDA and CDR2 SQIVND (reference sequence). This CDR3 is CASSRPGQALGETQYF. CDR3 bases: TGTGCCAGTAGTAGACCGGGACAGGCGCTCGGAGAGACCCAGTACTTC.

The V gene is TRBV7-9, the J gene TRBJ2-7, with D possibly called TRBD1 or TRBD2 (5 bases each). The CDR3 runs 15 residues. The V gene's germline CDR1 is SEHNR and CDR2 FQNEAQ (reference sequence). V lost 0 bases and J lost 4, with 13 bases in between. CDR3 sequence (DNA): TGTGCCAGCAGCTTAGCGCTGGGGGTGGAATACGAGCAGTACTTC. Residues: CASSLALGVEYEQYF.

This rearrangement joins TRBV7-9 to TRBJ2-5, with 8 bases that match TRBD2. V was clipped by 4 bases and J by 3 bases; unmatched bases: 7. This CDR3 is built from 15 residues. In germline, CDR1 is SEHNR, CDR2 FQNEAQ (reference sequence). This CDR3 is CASSSELAVKETQYF. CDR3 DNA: TGTGCCAGCAGCTCCGAACTAGCGGTTAAAGAGACCCAGTACTTC.

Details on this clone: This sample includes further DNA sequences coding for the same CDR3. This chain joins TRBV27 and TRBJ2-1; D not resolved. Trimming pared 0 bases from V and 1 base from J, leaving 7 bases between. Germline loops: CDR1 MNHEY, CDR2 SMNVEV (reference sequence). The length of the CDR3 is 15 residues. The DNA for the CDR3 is TGTGCCAGCAGTTTATCCGGGTCATCCTACAATGAGCAGTTCTTC. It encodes CASSLSGSSYNEQFF.

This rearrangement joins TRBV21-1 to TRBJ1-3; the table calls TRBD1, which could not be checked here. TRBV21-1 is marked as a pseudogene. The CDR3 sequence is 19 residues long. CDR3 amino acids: CASSKVSGTGTGPGNTIYF. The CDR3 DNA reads TGTGCCAGCAGCAAAGTCTCGGGGACAGGGACGGGACCTGGAAACACCATATATTTT.

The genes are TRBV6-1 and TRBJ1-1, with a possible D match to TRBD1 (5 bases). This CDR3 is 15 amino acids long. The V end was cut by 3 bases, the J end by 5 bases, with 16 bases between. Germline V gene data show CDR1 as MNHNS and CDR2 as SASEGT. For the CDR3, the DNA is TGTGCCAGCAGTGACAACCCAGCAGGGCAAACTGAAGCTTTCTTT. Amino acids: CASSDNPAGQTEAFF.

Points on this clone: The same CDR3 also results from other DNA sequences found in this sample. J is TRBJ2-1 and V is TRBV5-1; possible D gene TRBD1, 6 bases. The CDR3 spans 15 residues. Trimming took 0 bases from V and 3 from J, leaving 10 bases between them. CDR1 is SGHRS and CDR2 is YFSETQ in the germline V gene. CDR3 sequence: CASSLVQGIYNEQFF. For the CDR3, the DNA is TGCGCCAGCAGCTTGGTACAGGGAATCTACAATGAGCAGTTCTTC.

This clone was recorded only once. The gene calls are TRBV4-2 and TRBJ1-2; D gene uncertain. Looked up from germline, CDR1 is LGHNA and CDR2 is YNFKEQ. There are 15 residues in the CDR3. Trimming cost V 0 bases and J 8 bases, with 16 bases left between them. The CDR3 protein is CASSQDDMGSRGYTF. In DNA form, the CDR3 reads TGTGCCAGCAGCCAAGATGATATGGGCAGTCGGGGCTACACCTTC.

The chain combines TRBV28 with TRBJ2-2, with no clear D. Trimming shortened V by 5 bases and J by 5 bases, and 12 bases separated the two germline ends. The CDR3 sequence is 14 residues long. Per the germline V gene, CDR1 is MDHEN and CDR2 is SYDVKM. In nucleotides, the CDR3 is TGTGCCAGCAGTCCTCGCGTGGGGACCGGGGAGCTGTTTTTT. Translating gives CASSPRVGTGELFF.

CDR3 sequence: CASSPGVLTLNIQYF. CDR3 in DNA: TGTGCCAGCAGCCCGGGGGTTCTGACATTAAACATTCAGTACTTC. The V and J genes are TRBV13 and TRBJ2-4; TRBD2 is a possible D gene (6 bases). CDR3 length equals 15 residues. The germline gives CDR1 PRHDT, CDR2 FYEKMQ (reference sequence). V dropped 5 bases and J dropped 6 bases, with 17 bases sitting between them.

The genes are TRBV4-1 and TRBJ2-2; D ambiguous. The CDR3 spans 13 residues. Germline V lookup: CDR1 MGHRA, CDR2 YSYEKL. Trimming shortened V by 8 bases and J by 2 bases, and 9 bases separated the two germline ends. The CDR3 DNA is TGCGCCAGCCGCCGGGTAAACACCGGGGAGCTGTTTTTT. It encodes CASRRVNTGELFF.

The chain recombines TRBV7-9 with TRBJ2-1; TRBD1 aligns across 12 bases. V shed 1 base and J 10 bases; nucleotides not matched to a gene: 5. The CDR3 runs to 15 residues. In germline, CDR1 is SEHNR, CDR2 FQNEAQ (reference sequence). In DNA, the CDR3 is TGTGCCAGCAGCTTAGTGGGACAGGGGGCTCGGGAGCAGTTCTTC. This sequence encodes CASSLVGQGAREQFF.

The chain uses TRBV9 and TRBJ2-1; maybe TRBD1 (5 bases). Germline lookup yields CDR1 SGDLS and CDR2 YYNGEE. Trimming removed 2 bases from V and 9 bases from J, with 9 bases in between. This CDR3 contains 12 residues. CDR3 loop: CASSVQGGEQFF. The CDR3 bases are TGTGCCAGCAGCGTTCAGGGCGGTGAGCAGTTCTTC.

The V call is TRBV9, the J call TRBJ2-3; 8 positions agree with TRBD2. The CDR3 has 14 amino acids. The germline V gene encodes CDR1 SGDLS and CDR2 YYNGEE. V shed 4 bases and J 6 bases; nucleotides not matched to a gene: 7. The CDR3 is CASSISGTPDTQYF. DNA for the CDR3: TGTGCCAGCAGCATTAGCGGGACCCCGGATACGCAGTATTTT.

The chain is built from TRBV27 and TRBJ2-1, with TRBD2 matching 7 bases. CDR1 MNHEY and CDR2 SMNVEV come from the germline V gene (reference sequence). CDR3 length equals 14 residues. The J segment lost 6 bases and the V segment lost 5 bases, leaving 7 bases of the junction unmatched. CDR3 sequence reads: CASSPLAEFNEQFF. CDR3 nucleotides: TGTGCCAGCAGTCCCCTAGCGGAATTCAATGAGCAGTTCTTC.

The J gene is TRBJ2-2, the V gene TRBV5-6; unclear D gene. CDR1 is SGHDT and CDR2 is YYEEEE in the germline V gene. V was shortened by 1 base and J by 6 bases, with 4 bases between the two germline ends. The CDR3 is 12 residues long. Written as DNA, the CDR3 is TGTGCCAGCAGCTTGAATCCCGGGGAGCTGTTTTTT. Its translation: CASSLNPGELFF.

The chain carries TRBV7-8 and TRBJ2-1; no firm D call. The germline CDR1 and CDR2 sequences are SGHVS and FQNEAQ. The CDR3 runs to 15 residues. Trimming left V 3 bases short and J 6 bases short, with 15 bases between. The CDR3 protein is CASSLGMSGSNEQFF. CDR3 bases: TGTGCCAGCAGCTTGGGGATGTCCGGATCCAATGAGCAGTTCTTC.

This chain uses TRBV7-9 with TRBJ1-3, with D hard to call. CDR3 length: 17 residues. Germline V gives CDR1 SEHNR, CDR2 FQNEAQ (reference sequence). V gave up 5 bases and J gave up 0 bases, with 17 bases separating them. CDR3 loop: CASSPRAGLDSGNTIYF. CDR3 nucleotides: TGTGCCAGCAGCCCCCGAGCAGGCCTGGACTCTGGAAACACCATATATTTT.

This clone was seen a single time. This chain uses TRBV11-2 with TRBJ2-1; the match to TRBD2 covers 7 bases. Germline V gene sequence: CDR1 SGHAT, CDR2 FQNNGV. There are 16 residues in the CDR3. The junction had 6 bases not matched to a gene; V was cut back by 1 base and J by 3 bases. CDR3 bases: TGTGCCAGCAGCTTAGGGGGGGGACCGTTCTACAATGAGCAGTTCTTC. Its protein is CASSLGGGPFYNEQFF.

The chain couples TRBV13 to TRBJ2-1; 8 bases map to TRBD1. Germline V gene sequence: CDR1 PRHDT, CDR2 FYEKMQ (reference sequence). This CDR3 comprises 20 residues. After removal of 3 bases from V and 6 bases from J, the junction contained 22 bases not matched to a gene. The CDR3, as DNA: TGTGCCAGCAGCTTTCTCCCCCGAGACGTCCAGGGGGCGGTGAGCAATGAGCAGTTCTTC. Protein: CASSFLPRDVQGAVSNEQFF.

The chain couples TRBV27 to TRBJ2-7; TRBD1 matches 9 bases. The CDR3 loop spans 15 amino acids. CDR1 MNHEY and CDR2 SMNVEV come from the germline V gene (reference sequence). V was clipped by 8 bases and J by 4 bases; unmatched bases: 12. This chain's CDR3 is CASGGYRDRVYEQYF. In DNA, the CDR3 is TGTGCCAGCGGGGGGTACCGGGACAGGGTGTACGAGCAGTACTTC.

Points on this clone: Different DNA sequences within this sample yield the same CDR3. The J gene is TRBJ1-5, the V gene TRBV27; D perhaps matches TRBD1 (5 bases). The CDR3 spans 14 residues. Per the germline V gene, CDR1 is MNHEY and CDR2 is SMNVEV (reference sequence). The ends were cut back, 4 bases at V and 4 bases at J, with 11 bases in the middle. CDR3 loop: CASSSQGSNQPQHF. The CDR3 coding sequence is TGTGCCAGCAGTTCGCAGGGTTCGAATCAGCCCCAGCATTTT.

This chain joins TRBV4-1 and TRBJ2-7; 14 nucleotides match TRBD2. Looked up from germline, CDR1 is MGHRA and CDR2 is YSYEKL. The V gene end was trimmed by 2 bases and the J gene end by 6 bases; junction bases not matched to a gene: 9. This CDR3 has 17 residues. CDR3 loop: CASSQWGLAGEGGEQYF. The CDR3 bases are TGCGCCAGCAGCCAATGGGGACTAGCGGGAGAAGGAGGCGAGCAGTACTTC.

The CDR3 loop is CASTWTSGGYEQYF. The CDR3 DNA sequence: TGTGCCAGCACCTGGACTAGCGGGGGCTACGAGCAGTACTTC. This chain joins TRBV27 and TRBJ2-7; TRBD2 matches 13 bases. The CDR3 consists of 14 residues. After removal of 7 bases from V and 3 bases from J, the junction contained 3 bases not matched to a gene. Germline-derived CDR1 and CDR2 are MNHEY and SMNVEV (reference sequence).